A single sample is the source of the 12 T cell receptor beta chains below, sequenced in a study of T-cell memory formation after mild COVID-19. TCRdb analysed the 5' RACE reads with MiXCR anew, one entry per CDR3 protein. The sample holds tens of thousands of distinct CDR3 sequences, roughly 7.2% seen once. The source material was PBMCs or a T cell subset sorted from them (not recorded which). These receptors all stem from a man in his late teens or twenties who had mild COVID-19 (a few samples of this study predate the infection). Cell type and time point are not known.

This clonotype was detected many times. The CDR3 loop is CASSRDRGSHNEQFF. The CDR3 DNA follows: TGTGCCAGCAGCCGGGACAGGGGCTCACACAATGAGCAGTTCTTC. The chain joins TRBV7-2 to TRBJ2-1, with 10 bases fitting TRBD1. CDR1 and CDR2 from the germline V gene are SGHTA and FQGNSA. V was clipped by 5 bases and J by 5 bases; unmatched bases: 6. CDR3 length equals 15 residues.

The genes are TRBV27 and TRBJ2-7; weak D call: TRBD1 (5 bases). This CDR3 is built from 14 residues. The V end lost 6 bases, the J end lost 0 bases, and 12 bases lay between the germline ends. Germline V gene lookup returns CDR1 MNHEY and CDR2 SMNVEV (reference sequence). This CDR3 reads CASRPWGSSYEQYF. The CDR3 nucleotides are TGTGCCAGCAGACCCTGGGGCAGCTCCTACGAGCAGTACTTC.

The J gene is TRBJ1-1, the V gene TRBV6-2 or TRBV6-3, with D unclear. V lost 2 bases, J lost 4 bases, and 8 bases lay in between. From germline, CDR1 is MNHEY and CDR2 SVGEGT. CDR3 size: 13 residues. CDR3 bases: TGTGCCAGCAGTTACCTTATCGCCACTGAAGCTTTCTTT. Translating gives CASSYLIATEAFF.

The table lists this clonotype with a few counts. The chain has TRBV9 and TRBJ2-3; D gene unclear. Trimming cost V 2 bases and J 3 bases, with 7 bases left between them. The CDR3 runs 13 residues. Looked up from germline, CDR1 is SGDLS and CDR2 is YYNGEE. The CDR3 reads CASSVPGTDTQYF. The CDR3 coding sequence is TGTGCCAGCAGCGTCCCAGGAACAGATACGCAGTATTTT.

CDR3: CASRQGGDTQYF. Written as DNA, the CDR3 is TGTGCCAGTCGACAGGGAGGGGATACGCAGTATTTT. The rearrangement uses TRBV19 and TRBJ2-3; either TRBD1 or TRBD2 may fit D (7 bases each). The CDR3 sequence is 12 residues long. Germline CDR1 LNHDA, CDR2 SQIVND (reference sequence). Trimming took off 8 bases at V and 6 bases at J, with 12 bases between the two ends.

In this sample, this clonotype turned up a few times. The chain has TRBV6-2 or TRBV6-3 and TRBJ1-5, with D unresolved. With 6 bases removed from V and 0 bases from J, the gap between germline ends came to 3 bases. Germline assignment: CDR1 MNHEY and CDR2 SVGEGT. CDR3 length equals 12 residues. This CDR3 is CASRDSNQPQHF. In nucleotides, the CDR3 is TGTGCCAGCAGAGATAGCAATCAGCCCCAGCATTTT.

This clonotype was observed many times. This chain uses TRBV10-3 with TRBJ1-2; D is unresolved. The germline gives CDR1 ENHRY, CDR2 SYGVKD. V dropped 6 bases and J dropped 6 bases, with 23 bases sitting between them. There are 16 residues in the CDR3. The CDR3 reads CAISGLALFGFDGYTF. The CDR3 coding sequence is TGTGCCATCAGCGGGCTGGCTCTGTTCGGTTTCGATGGCTACACCTTC.

The chain combines TRBV12-3 or TRBV12-4 with TRBJ1-1, with D maybe TRBD1 (5 bases). This CDR3 comprises 16 residues. With 7 bases removed from V and 1 base from J, the gap between germline ends came to 19 bases. Here the CDR3 reads CASTFAPTDPNTEAFF. The DNA of the CDR3 is TGTGCCAGCACCTTCGCACCGACAGACCCGAACACTGAAGCTTTCTTT.

This clonotype has more than one count but fewer than ten. The rearrangement joins TRBV6-1 to TRBJ2-1; a weak D match, TRBD1 (6 bases). The germline V gene encodes CDR1 MNHNS and CDR2 SASEGT. The V end lost 5 bases, the J end lost 10 bases, and 15 bases lay between the germline ends. The CDR3 has 13 residues. DNA for the CDR3: TGTGCCAGCAGTCCCACCAGGGGCTTGGAGCAGTTCTTC. Its translation is CASSPTRGLEQFF.

The table lists this clonotype with a few counts. The V call is TRBV4-1, the J call TRBJ2-1; TRBD1 or TRBD2 may be the D gene (6 bases each). The CDR3 contains 16 residues. In germline, CDR1 is MGHRA, CDR2 YSYEKL. The V and J ends lost 1 base and 12 bases respectively, with 22 bases between them. CDR3 loop: CASSQGSARGPLGQFF. The CDR3 nucleotides are TGCGCCAGCAGCCAAGGGTCCGCACGGGGGCCCCTGGGGCAGTTCTTC.

This chain joins TRBV21-1 and TRBJ1-3; the D call of TRBD1 is as the table states it, not checked on the DNA. TRBV21-1 is reported as a pseudogene. There are 16 residues in the CDR3. In nucleotides, the CDR3 is TGTGCCAGCAGCAAAGGGGGGACACCTTGCGGAAACACCATATATTTT. It translates to CASSKGGTPCGNTIYF.

The chain uses TRBV7-9 and TRBJ1-2; 7 bases are a match to TRBD1. This CDR3 comprises 18 residues. With 5 bases clipped from V and 0 bases from J, the junction kept 15 bases outside the gene matches. Germline assignment: CDR1 SEHNR and CDR2 FQNEAQ (reference sequence). This CDR3 reads CASSHGTARGDANYGYTF. The CDR3, as DNA: TGTGCCAGCAGCCACGGGACAGCACGGGGGGATGCTAACTATGGCTACACCTTC.